This entry lists 3 T cell receptor beta chains sequenced from one sample in a study of sequential checkpoint blockade in melanoma. Sequencing used immunoSEQ multiplex PCR; TCRdb keeps in-frame clones, though not all of them. Here the sample spans 40,000 or so clones, about four fifths being singletons. Treatment defined: randomized to nivolumab then ipilimumab (arm A) or the reverse (arm B). Sample: CD8+ T cells sorted from blood (inferred from file names), taken from a patient given nivolumab and ipilimumab in sequence. These TCRs come from a human donor with melanoma.

The V and J genes are TRBV19 and TRBJ2-1; TRBD2 matches 10 bases. Trimming took 4 bases from V and 0 from J; bases not matched to a gene: 0. The length of the CDR3 is 15 residues. Germline CDR1 is LNHDA and CDR2 is SQIVND (reference sequence). This chain's CDR3 is CASSTSGSSYNEQFF. The CDR3 DNA reads TGTGCCAGTAGTACTAGCGGGAGCTCCTACAATGAGCAGTTCTTC.

V usage is TRBV7-7 and J usage is TRBJ2-5, with 9 bases lining up with TRBD1. The ends lost 5 bases at V and 4 bases at J; junction bases unmatched: 8. Germline values: CDR1 SSHAT, CDR2 FNYEAQ (reference sequence). CDR3 size: 15 residues. The DNA of the CDR3 is TGTGCCAGCAGCGGGGGGGACAGGGAGGGAGAGACCCAGTACTTC. It is translated as CASSGGDREGETQYF.

This clone appeared once. This sequence joins TRBV27 and TRBJ1-1, with 10 positions matching TRBD1. The CDR3 consists of 15 residues. Trimming removed 0 bases from V and 5 bases from J; junction bases left unmatched: 3. CDR1 MNHEY and CDR2 SMNVEV come from the germline V gene (reference sequence). The CDR3: CASSLSGQGWTEAFF. The DNA for the CDR3 is TGTGCCAGCAGTTTATCGGGACAGGGGTGGACTGAAGCTTTCTTT.